Shown below are 10 T cell receptor beta chains from a single sample sequenced in a study of OX40 agonist ivuxolimab in advanced cancers. The library was produced with the immunoSEQ multiplex PCR assay. What TCRdb holds here is the immuneACCESS table cut down to in-frame rearrangements. Part of the clones is not present; checked against another copy, under half of the missing clones reflect an unresolved V gene, and the others are unexplained. The sample data list some 60,000 clones, and 70% to 90% of these were observed just once. The ten largest clones capture less than 0.45% of the sample. This specimen was CD4+ or CD8+ T cells sorted from blood, taken in a trial of the OX40 agonist ivuxolimab. Every receptor here comes from an adult with an advanced solid tumor such as melanoma, head and neck, liver or kidney cancer.

This chain uses TRBV5-1 with TRBJ1-1; 9 bases agree with TRBD1. Unmatched junction bases numbered 8, after V lost 4 bases and J lost 1 base. CDR3 length equals 16 residues. Germline CDR1 reads SGHRS; CDR2 reads YFSETQ. The CDR3 region has the DNA TGCGCCAGCAGCCTAGGACAGGGGCCCCCGAACACTGAAGCTTTCTTT. Translating gives CASSLGQGPPNTEAFF.

V is TRBV19 and J is TRBJ2-1; 7 bases agree with TRBD2. V trimming: 5 bases; J trimming: 8 bases; junction bases outside the gene matches: 12. Germline-derived CDR1 and CDR2 are LNHDA and SQIVND (reference sequence). The CDR3 is 15 amino acids. CDR3 in DNA: TGTGCCAGTAGTTTGAGCGGGGTGGGTGTGGATGAGCAGTTCTTC. Translating gives CASSLSGVGVDEQFF.

The V and J genes are TRBV19 and TRBJ2-5; 8 bases match TRBD1. The trim removed 8 bases at V and 5 bases at J, leaving 7 bases unmatched. Germline V gene lookup returns CDR1 LNHDA and CDR2 SQIVND (reference sequence). The CDR3 runs to 13 residues. The CDR3 nucleotides read TGTGCCAGTCAGGACAGGGACCTTGAGACCCAGTACTTC. This encodes CASQDRDLETQYF.

This clone was detected once. This sequence joins TRBV15 and TRBJ2-3, with unresolved D. Germline V lookup: CDR1 LNHNV, CDR2 YYDKDF (reference sequence). The CDR3 has 14 amino acids. The V end lost 1 base, the J end lost 1 base, and 6 bases lay between the germline ends. CDR3 protein: CATSRAGGTDTQYF. The CDR3 nucleotides are TGTGCCACCAGCAGAGCGGGTGGCACAGATACGCAGTATTTT.

The chain couples TRBV19 to TRBJ1-2, with no clear D. This CDR3 is 10 amino acids long. V was clipped by 7 bases and J by 3 bases, with 3 bases between them. Per germline, CDR1 LNHDA and CDR2 SQIVND (reference sequence). The CDR3 DNA reads as TGTGCCAGTAAAGACTATGGCTACACCTTC. The encoded protein is CASKDYGYTF.

This chain uses TRBV4-2 with TRBJ2-2; a possible D gene is TRBD2 (5 bases). The CDR3 totals 16 residues. V shed 3 bases and J shed 5 bases, with 16 bases lying between them. Germline CDR1 reads LGHNA; CDR2 reads YNFKEQ. The CDR3 loop is CASSQGPAGNTGELFF. Here the CDR3 DNA reads TGTGCCAGCAGCCAGGGTCCGGCGGGTAATACCGGGGAGCTGTTTTTT.

This clone was observed a few times. The chain links TRBV5-4 to TRBJ2-5; 8 nucleotides match TRBD2. The germline CDR1 and CDR2 sequences are SGHNT and YYREEE (reference sequence). The ends lost 3 bases at V and 5 bases at J; junction bases unmatched: 9. The CDR3 is 15 residues long. CDR3: CASSSSGGPRETQYF. The CDR3 DNA reads as TGTGCCAGCAGCTCGTCGGGGGGGCCAAGGGAGACCCAGTACTTC.

The gene calls are TRBV4-1 and TRBJ2-7; TRBD2 agrees at 16 bases. In germline, CDR1 is MGHRA, CDR2 YSYEKL. Trimming took 4 bases from V and 4 from J; bases not matched to a gene: 4. The CDR3 has 16 residues. CDR3 DNA sequence: TGCGCCAGCAGCCCCGCGGGACTAGCGGGGGGGTACGAGCAGTACTTC. This codes for CASSPAGLAGGYEQYF.

In DNA, the CDR3 is TGTGCCAGCAGCGTAGATGCACTAGTGCCCGGGGAGCTGTTTTTT. Translating it yields CASSVDALVPGELFF. The chain carries TRBV9 and TRBJ2-2; TRBD2 might be the D (5 bases). Trimming cost V 0 bases and J 6 bases, with 12 bases left between them. The germline CDR1 and CDR2 sequences are SGDLS and YYNGEE. This CDR3 is 15 amino acids long.

The chain combines TRBV6-1 with TRBJ1-5; the match to TRBD1 covers 9 bases. V dropped 4 bases and J dropped 2; count of bases not matched to a gene: 9. Germline lookup yields CDR1 MNHNS and CDR2 SASEGT. This CDR3 is built from 17 residues. This chain's CDR3 is CASSGGTGGAGNQPQHF. Written as DNA, the CDR3 is TGTGCCAGCAGTGGGGGAACAGGGGGCGCGGGCAATCAGCCCCAGCATTTT.